This entry features one T cell receptor beta chain sequence. Antigen unknown. Germline V gene lookup returns CDR1 SNHLY and CDR2 FYNNEI. The J segment lost 6 bases and the V segment lost 4 bases, leaving 4 bases of the junction unmatched. The CDR3 covers 14 residues. The sample is drawn from a study of Graves' ophthalmopathy and Graves' hyperthyroidism. The overall study: Where ophthalmopathy was absent within 18 months of follow-up, hyperthyroidism was stable. Study results and caveats: The model forecast ophthalmopathy progression, reaching 70.59% sensitivity and around 72% specificity. Among expanded thyroid clonotypes above 0.001 frequency, most also occurred in blood.

RNA transcripts were the template, and TCR beta CDR3 regions were amplified from them. HTBI primers were used in a first-round RT-PCR, which preceded a second-round multiplex PCR. TCRdb fed the multiplex PCR reads into MiXCR, producing one record per CDR3 protein. This table holds a few hundred thousand distinct CDR3 sequences, 35% to 40% found once. Hyperthyroidism patients had new diagnoses, durations under 2 months, and ages of 18 to 65. The clonotype was recovered from an adult man with Graves' hyperthyroidism. This chain joins TRBV2 and TRBJ1-4; TRBD1 aligns across 8 bases. What was sequenced was peripheral blood or thyroid tissue (not recorded which). In DNA form, the CDR3 reads TGTGCCAGCAGTGGACCAGGGGGCGATGAAAAACTGTTTTTT. Protein product: CASSGPGGDEKLFF.